The present T cell receptor beta chain was sequenced within a study of blood T cell repertoires in COVID-19. The data were produced by immunoSEQ multiplex PCR, yet TCRdb's version contains in-frame clones alone and is incomplete. The sample lists about 69,000 clones, around 87% seen once, with about 15% in the top ten. Trimming cost V 0 bases and J 3 bases; bases outside gene matches: 4. CDR1 and CDR2 (germline): SGHNT, YYREEE (reference sequence). The CDR3 length is 16 residues. The sequence was collected from a man aged 40-49 years with COVID-19, enrolled during active disease. The source material was peripheral blood. The chain links TRBV5-4 to TRBJ2-3, with TRBD1 matching over 10 bases. This CDR3 is CASSLGAGQGTDTQYF. CDR3 nucleotide sequence: TGTGCCAGCAGCTTGGGCGCGGGACAGGGGACAGATACGCAGTATTTT.